Listed here are 16 T cell receptor beta chains from one sample, sequenced in a study of cytomegalovirus exposure and HLA in healthy donors. The PCR made use of 60 Vbeta and 13 Jbeta primers. This table comes from immunoSEQ multiplex PCR, and its TCRdb copy is limited to in-frame clones, with some not included. The sample is made up of 60,000 to 75,000 clones, and the top ten hold under 4% of it. Sequenced sample: PBMCs. These receptors were taken from a female donor in good health and CMV-seropositive.

This CDR3 is CASSRNGRDNEQFF. The CDR3 nucleotides read TGTGCCAGTAGTAGAAACGGGAGGGACAATGAGCAGTTCTTC. V usage is TRBV19 and J usage is TRBJ2-1; 8 bases map to TRBD2. The trim removed 4 bases at V and 5 bases at J, leaving 4 bases unmatched. The germline CDR1 and CDR2 sequences are LNHDA and SQIVND (reference sequence). This CDR3 contains 14 residues.

The CDR3 loop reads CAINRGGSKYEQFF. The CDR3 bases are TGTGCCATCAACAGGGGGGGTAGTAAGTATGAGCAGTTCTTC. V is TRBV10-3 and J is TRBJ2-1, with D possibly being TRBD1 (8 bases). This CDR3 has 14 residues. V lost 7 bases, J lost 8 bases, and 18 bases lay in between. CDR1 is ENHRY, CDR2 SYGVKD, per germline.

The chain employs TRBV28 and TRBJ1-1; possibly TRBD1 for D (6 bases). Trimming removed 6 bases at V and 11 bases at J, with 16 bases between. Germline CDR1 MDHEN, CDR2 SYDVKM. The CDR3 length is 12 residues. The CDR3 here is CASRYQGRGAFF. CDR3 DNA: TGTGCCAGCAGGTATCAGGGGCGAGGGGCTTTCTTT.

This chain connects TRBV7-9 to TRBJ1-2; D is uncertain. Trimming shortened V by 5 bases and J by 6 bases, and 19 bases separated the two germline ends. Per the germline V gene, CDR1 is SEHNR and CDR2 is FQNEAQ (reference sequence). This CDR3 is built from 15 residues. CDR3 amino acids: CASSNVRAGGNGYTF. CDR3 coding DNA: TGTGCCAGCAGCAATGTTAGGGCAGGAGGGAATGGCTACACCTTC. Full variable domain (missing parts from reference TRBV7-9 and TRBJ1-2): DTGVSQNPRHKITKRGQNVTFRCDPISEHNRLYWYRQTLGQGPEFLTYFQNEAQLEKSRLLSDRFSAERPKGSFSTLEIQRTEQGDSAMYLCASSNVRAGGNGYTFGSGTRLTVV.

This rearrangement joins TRBV6-1 to TRBJ2-5; D unclear. Germline V gene data show CDR1 as MNHNS and CDR2 as SASEGT. V lost 3 bases and J 2 bases, leaving 7 bases between the germline ends. The CDR3 sequence is 13 residues long. CDR3 DNA sequence: TGTGCCAGCAGTGAGACTCGTCAAGAGACCCAGTACTTC. It codes for CASSETRQETQYF.

V and J are TRBV18 and TRBJ2-7; D perhaps matches TRBD2 (6 bases). Germline loops: CDR1 KGHSH, CDR2 LQKENI. The V end lost 5 bases, the J end lost 2 bases, and 34 bases lay between the germline ends. The CDR3 spans 21 residues. CDR3 protein: CASSAEPFRSSAVTLAYEQYF. The CDR3 region has the DNA TGTGCCAGCTCAGCAGAACCATTTAGGTCTAGCGCAGTGACCCTCGCCTACGAGCAGTACTTC.

As concerns this clone: The germline gene is not matched at one end of the junction; a read error may be the cause. The chain carries TRBV7-7 and TRBJ2-1, with D perhaps matching TRBD2 (6 bases). Germline loops: CDR1 SSHAT, CDR2 FNYEAQ (reference sequence). This CDR3 has 14 amino acids. CDR3 in DNA: TGTGCTAGCAGCCCTACCGCGGGGAGTAATGAGCAGTTCTTC. It specifies CASSPTAGSNEQFF.

The chain combines TRBV6-1 with TRBJ2-3; possible D gene TRBD1, 6 bases. The CDR3 spans 14 residues. V was pared by 6 bases and J by 2 bases, with 12 bases between. Germline-derived CDR1 and CDR2 are MNHNS and SASEGT. The CDR3 loop reads CASSLQGSTDTQYF. As DNA, the CDR3 is TGTGCCAGCAGCCTACAGGGTTCCACAGATACGCAGTATTTT.

The chain joins TRBV7-2 to TRBJ2-5; 13 nucleotides match TRBD2. The V and J ends lost 5 bases and 1 base, in that order; junction bases with no gene match: 7. Germline values: CDR1 SGHTA, CDR2 FQGNSA. The CDR3 totals 17 residues. The CDR3 bases are TGTGCCAGCAGCCCTCGGACTAGCGGGAGTAGCCAAGAGACCCAGTACTTC. Its translation is CASSPRTSGSSQETQYF.

The rearrangement uses TRBV4-3 and TRBJ2-1; D perhaps matches TRBD2 (6 bases). Trimming removed 1 base from V and 2 bases from J, with 9 bases in between. Germline-derived CDR1 and CDR2 are LGHNA and YSLEER. The CDR3 length is 15 residues. CDR3 sequence reads: CASSQGGEAYNEQFF. The CDR3 DNA reads TGCGCCAGCAGCCAAGGCGGGGAAGCCTACAATGAGCAGTTCTTC.

This rearrangement joins TRBV19 to TRBJ2-7; D remains unclear. The CDR3 length is 13 residues. CDR1 is LNHDA and CDR2 is SQIVND in the germline V gene (reference sequence). V was trimmed by 0 bases and J by 3 bases, leaving 6 bases between them. In DNA form, the CDR3 reads TGTGCCAGTAGTATAGATCAGCGCTACGAGCAGTACTTC. Protein sequence: CASSIDQRYEQYF.

This chain uses TRBV5-1 with TRBJ2-2; tentative D call: TRBD2 (6 bases). Trimming shortened V by 5 bases and J by 6 bases, and 20 bases separated the two germline ends. This CDR3 is built from 16 residues. Germline V gene lookup returns CDR1 SGHRS and CDR2 YFSETQ. CDR3 DNA: TGCGCCAGCAGACTAGGGTATACTAGCCGCCCCGGGGAGCTGTTTTTT. This encodes CASRLGYTSRPGELFF.

J is TRBJ2-1 and V is TRBV2; D unclear. CDR1 and CDR2 from the germline V gene are SNHLY and FYNNEI. The CDR3 length is 11 residues. V was shortened by 6 bases and J by 9 bases, with 9 bases between the two germline ends. The CDR3, as DNA: TGTGCCAGCAGCTCCCTTTTTGAGCAGTTCTTC. The encoded protein is CASSSLFEQFF.

As concerns this clone: It is unclear where the CDR3 begins or ends on the DNA, so no DNA is shown, and the CDR3 is as TCRdb lists it. The CDR3 protein is CASSLAYGVAGGAYF. This rearrangement joins TRBV7-2 to TRBJ2-5; the listed D gene, TRBD2, was not tested against the DNA. The CDR3 length equals 15 residues, ends included. Germline V gene sequence: CDR1 SGHTA, CDR2 FQGNSA.

As concerns this clone: Because the CDR3's place on the DNA is in doubt, the DNA is left out and the CDR3 is given as listed by TCRdb. The genes are TRBV5-1 and TRBJ2-7; TRBD2, the table's D call, lacks a check against the DNA. Germline assignment: CDR1 SGHRS and CDR2 YFSETQ. Both ends counted, the CDR3 spans 14 residues. The CDR3 protein is CASSLDFRGYEQYF.

This sequence joins TRBV19 and TRBJ1-1; D gene ambiguous. CDR3 length equals 14 residues. Trimming pared 1 base from V and 1 base from J, leaving 7 bases between. Germline V gene data show CDR1 as LNHDA and CDR2 as SQIVND (reference sequence). The CDR3: CASSIARENTEAFF. CDR3 DNA sequence: TGTGCCAGTAGTATAGCTCGGGAGAACACTGAAGCTTTCTTT.